Listed here are 26 T cell receptor beta chains from one sample, sequenced in a study of blood T cell repertoires in COVID-19 (dated by TCRdb to the early 2020s). Library preparation was by the immunoSEQ multiplex PCR assay. TCRdb re-hosts the immuneACCESS table, in-frame sequences only. Its copies lack some clones; in the studies checked, an unresolved V gene accounts for under half of them, and the cause for the rest is not known. In all, the sample holds 220,000 or so clones, and roughly 90% of those were seen once. The ten largest clones represent about 0.8% of the sample. Sequenced material: peripheral blood. The source is a man between 60 and 75 years old with COVID-19, enrolled during active disease.

The chain links TRBV5-1 to TRBJ1-2, with TRBD1 matching 8 bases. This CDR3 comprises 16 residues. CDR1 and CDR2 from the germline V gene are SGHRS and YFSETQ. Germline trimming cut 0 bases from V and 4 bases from J; bases unmatched to any gene: 8. In DNA, the CDR3 is TGCGCCAGCAGCTTGGAGGGACAGGCTCTAATCTATGGCTACACCTTC. This encodes CASSLEGQALIYGYTF.

J is TRBJ1-6 and V is TRBV5-4; perhaps TRBD1 as D (5 bases). Trimming pared 2 bases from V and 7 bases from J, leaving 10 bases between. The CDR3 runs to 14 residues. Looked up from germline, CDR1 is SGHNT and CDR2 is YYREEE (reference sequence). CDR3 residues: CASSFQGRNSPLHF. The DNA of the CDR3 is TGTGCCAGCAGCTTTCAGGGAAGGAATTCACCCCTCCACTTT.

The gene calls are TRBV24-1 and TRBJ2-3; D is ambiguous. The germline V and J ends were trimmed by 4 bases and 2 bases, with 6 bases remaining between them. Germline V gene data show CDR1 as KGHDR and CDR2 as SFDVKD. The CDR3 covers 13 residues. CDR3 loop: CATSEQNTDTQYF. The CDR3 region has the DNA TGTGCCACCAGTGAACAGAACACAGATACGCAGTATTTT.

The CDR3 DNA follows: TGTGCCAGCAGCGTAGCTCTAGCGGGAGCTTCGGACGAGCAGTACTTC. Translating it yields CASSVALAGASDEQYF. The rearrangement links TRBV9 to TRBJ2-7; 10 bases agree with TRBD2. J gave up 5 bases and V 0 bases, and 8 bases lay outside the gene matches. Germline CDR1 SGDLS, CDR2 YYNGEE. The length of the CDR3 is 16 residues.

The chain links TRBV24-1 to TRBJ2-1; D may be TRBD1 (5 bases). Deletions cut 4 bases from V and 7 bases from J, with 10 bases between. The CDR3 loop spans 13 amino acids. Germline V lookup: CDR1 KGHDR, CDR2 SFDVKD. CDR3 region: CATSEGPGNEQFF. CDR3 in DNA: TGTGCCACCAGTGAGGGGCCGGGTAATGAGCAGTTCTTC.

DNA of the CDR3: TGTGCCAGTAGTACGGGACTTATAGGTGAGCAGTTCTTC. It encodes CASSTGLIGEQFF. The V and J genes are TRBV19 and TRBJ2-1, with D possibly being TRBD2 (6 bases). The germline CDR1 and CDR2 sequences are LNHDA and SQIVND (reference sequence). Trimming took 4 bases from V and 9 from J, leaving 13 bases between them. The CDR3 is 13 amino acids.

The chain recombines TRBV19 with TRBJ1-5; D not resolved. This CDR3 contains 15 residues. Trimming removed 1 base at V and 6 bases at J, with 13 bases between. Germline values: CDR1 LNHDA, CDR2 SQIVND (reference sequence). The CDR3 nucleotides are TGTGCCAGTAGTATAGCCCTGGACTCCACTCAGCCCCAGCATTTT. Translating gives CASSIALDSTQPQHF. The full variable domain, its missing parts supplied by reference TRBV19 and TRBJ1-5, is DGGITQSPKYLFRKEGQNVTLSCEQNLNHDAMYWYRQDPGQGLRLIYYSQIVNDFQKGDIAEGYSVSREKKESFPLTVTSAQKNPTAFYLCASSIALDSTQPQHFGDGTRLSIL.

The rearrangement links TRBV10-3 to TRBJ2-1; TRBD2 aligns across 12 bases. CDR1 is ENHRY, CDR2 SYGVKD, per germline. The V and J ends lost 6 bases and 3 bases, in that order; junction bases with no gene match: 9. CDR3 length equals 17 residues. As DNA, the CDR3 is TGTGCCATCAGGGCAACCGGGACTAGCGGGCTCTACAATGAGCAGTTCTTC. It specifies CAIRATGTSGLYNEQFF.

The rearrangement uses TRBV5-4 and TRBJ2-1; 13 bases align to TRBD2. The CDR3 is 17 residues long. Trimming cost V 4 bases and J 1 base; bases outside gene matches: 5. Germline V gene sequence: CDR1 SGHNT, CDR2 YYREEE (reference sequence). As DNA, the CDR3 is TGTGCCAGCAGCGTGGGGACTAGCGGGATTTCCTACAATGAGCAGTTCTTC. Translated: CASSVGTSGISYNEQFF.

The rearrangement uses TRBV6-5 and TRBJ1-2; 9 bases match TRBD1. There are 15 residues in the CDR3. J was trimmed by 4 bases and V by 1 base; bases with no gene match: 4. Germline CDR1 and CDR2: MNHEY and SVGAGI. CDR3 residues: CASSYYRGPAYGYTF. In DNA form, the CDR3 reads TGTGCCAGCAGTTACTACAGGGGGCCCGCCTATGGCTACACCTTC.

The V and J genes are TRBV7-3 and TRBJ2-3; TRBD2 aligns across 9 bases. Germline V lookup: CDR1 SGHTA, CDR2 FQGTGA. The CDR3 runs to 15 residues. Losses at the gene ends were 6 bases for V and 4 bases for J; bases not matched to a gene: 8. The CDR3 here is CASSLSGSGSDTQYF. CDR3 nucleotide sequence: TGTGCCAGCAGTCTTAGCGGGAGCGGGTCAGATACGCAGTATTTT.

The gene calls are TRBV4-2 and TRBJ1-1; the D gene is possibly TRBD1 (6 bases). CDR3 size: 18 residues. The V gene's germline CDR1 is LGHNA and CDR2 YNFKEQ. Between the trimmed V and J ends, which lost 0 bases and 3 bases, there was a span of 20 bases. The CDR3 DNA is TGTGCCAGCAGCCAAGATGGAGCAGGGGCGGGTAAGGACACTGAAGCTTTCTTT. Amino acid sequence: CASSQDGAGAGKDTEAFF.

This clone was seen more than once but under ten times. The DNA of the CDR3 is TGTGCCAGCACAGGGGCTAATTCACCCCTCCACTTT. Translating gives CASTGANSPLHF. V is TRBV25-1 and J is TRBJ1-6; D is possibly TRBD1 (6 bases). Trimming pared 7 bases from V and 6 bases from J, leaving 7 bases between. Germline CDR1 is MGHDK and CDR2 is SYGVNS. The CDR3 runs to 12 residues.

J is TRBJ1-1 and V is TRBV10-3, with 12 bases identical to TRBD1. V dropped 6 bases and J dropped 1; count of bases not matched to a gene: 6. From germline, CDR1 is ENHRY and CDR2 SYGVKD. The CDR3 runs 16 residues. The CDR3 spells CAIRDGTGGSNTEAFF. CDR3 DNA: TGTGCCATCAGGGACGGGACAGGGGGCTCGAACACTGAAGCTTTCTTT.

The chain recombines TRBV28 with TRBJ2-7; 7 positions match TRBD1. The CDR3 runs 14 residues. Germline values: CDR1 MDHEN, CDR2 SYDVKM. V lost 6 bases and J lost 4; bases outside the gene matches: 9. DNA of the CDR3: TGTGCCAGCAGAAGGACAGGCCCTCCGTACGAGCAGTACTTC. Translation: CASRRTGPPYEQYF. Supplemented by reference TRBV28 and TRBJ2-7, the full variable domain reads DVKVTQSSRYLVKRTGEKVFLECVQDMDHENMFWYRQDPGLGLRLIYFSYDVKMKEKGDIPEGYSVSREKKERFSLILESASTNQTSMYLCASRRTGPPYEQYFGPGTRLTVT.

The chain has TRBV27 and TRBJ1-4, with TRBD1 matching 7 bases. CDR1 MNHEY and CDR2 SMNVEV come from the germline V gene (reference sequence). V gave up 3 bases and J gave up 0 bases; unmatched junction bases: 13. The CDR3 runs to 19 residues. Here the CDR3 reads CASSFLTGTENATNEKLFF. The CDR3 DNA is TGTGCCAGCAGTTTTCTAACTGGGACAGAAAACGCAACTAATGAAAAACTGTTTTTT.

This clone came up once. Here the CDR3 DNA reads TGTGCCAGTAGTATACGAATAGGGGGCTATGGCTACACCTTC. This translates into CASSIRIGGYGYTF. V usage is TRBV19 and J usage is TRBJ1-2; tentative D call: TRBD1 (6 bases). In germline, CDR1 is LNHDA, CDR2 SQIVND (reference sequence). The length of the CDR3 is 14 residues. Trimming stripped 2 bases from V and 4 bases from J, with 11 bases between. Filled out from reference TRBV19 and TRBJ1-2, the complete variable domain reads DGGITQSPKYLFRKEGQNVTLSCEQNLNHDAMYWYRQDPGQGLRLIYYSQIVNDFQKGDIAEGYSVSREKKESFPLTVTSAQKNPTAFYLCASSIRIGGYGYTFGSGTRLTVV.

The CDR3: CASTLPGGVREQYF. The CDR3, as DNA: TGTGCCAGCACCCTCCCGGGAGGCGTGAGGGAGCAGTACTTC. V gene TRBV6-6 combines with J gene TRBJ2-7; 7 bases fit TRBD2. There are 14 residues in the CDR3. Losses at the gene ends were 7 bases for V and 7 bases for J; bases not matched to a gene: 13. The germline V gene encodes CDR1 MNHNY and CDR2 SVGAGI (reference sequence).

The J gene is TRBJ2-3, the V gene TRBV4-2; 7 nucleotides agree with TRBD2. Losses at the gene ends were 0 bases for V and 4 bases for J; bases not matched to a gene: 7. The CDR3 consists of 16 residues. Germline assignment: CDR1 LGHNA and CDR2 YNFKEQ. CDR3 residues: CASSQDPAGVSDTQYF. The DNA of the CDR3 is TGTGCCAGCAGCCAAGACCCTGCGGGAGTATCAGATACGCAGTATTTT.

The chain couples TRBV9 to TRBJ1-2, with 8 bases aligning to TRBD1. Germline V gene lookup returns CDR1 SGDLS and CDR2 YYNGEE. The CDR3 consists of 13 residues. V lost 4 bases to trimming and J lost 7 bases; unmatched junction nucleotides: 6. As DNA, the CDR3 is TGTGCCAGCAGCAACCAGGGGGCGCTTGGCTACACCTTC. It specifies CASSNQGALGYTF.

The CDR3 DNA follows: TGTGCCAGCAGCTCGGGGGGGGGAACTGAAGCTTTCTTT. Translation gives CASSSGGGTEAFF. The chain links TRBV28 to TRBJ1-1, with TRBD1 as a possible D gene (5 bases). V shed 6 bases and J shed 5 bases, with 13 bases lying between them. The CDR3 has 13 residues. CDR1 and CDR2 (germline): MDHEN, SYDVKM. Drawing the rest from reference TRBV28 and TRBJ1-1, the complete variable domain is DVKVTQSSRYLVKRTGEKVFLECVQDMDHENMFWYRQDPGLGLRLIYFSYDVKMKEKGDIPEGYSVSREKKERFSLILESASTNQTSMYLCASSSGGGTEAFFGQGTRLTVV.

This CDR3 is CASSAYSGPTYPYSYEQYF. For the CDR3, the DNA is TGTGCCAGCAGCGCATATAGCGGCCCTACCTACCCTTACTCCTACGAGCAGTACTTC. This chain uses TRBV7-2 with TRBJ2-7; D perhaps matches TRBD2 (6 bases). Germline loops: CDR1 SGHTA, CDR2 FQGNSA. The CDR3 has 19 amino acids. V lost 5 bases and J lost 0, with 26 bases in between.

This chain uses TRBV18 with TRBJ1-2; the D is unclear. Trimming left V 2 bases short and J 5 bases short, with 12 bases between. Germline assignment: CDR1 KGHSH and CDR2 LQKENI. The CDR3 runs 14 residues. The CDR3 loop reads CASSPSTELYGYTF. CDR3 DNA sequence: TGTGCCAGCTCACCATCAACAGAGTTATATGGCTACACCTTC.

This rearrangement joins TRBV2 to TRBJ1-1; 8 nucleotides agree with TRBD1. Trimming took 4 bases from V and 0 from J; bases not matched to a gene: 10. CDR1 is SNHLY, CDR2 FYNNEI, per germline. This CDR3 has 17 amino acids. The CDR3 loop reads CASSVQDRALLNTEAFF. Here the CDR3 DNA reads TGTGCCAGCAGTGTCCAGGACAGGGCCCTTTTGAACACTGAAGCTTTCTTT.

The chain is built from TRBV4-2 and TRBJ2-7; the D gene is possibly TRBD1 (6 bases). The CDR3 spans 16 residues. Trimming removed 1 base from V and 3 bases from J, with 16 bases in between. CDR1 LGHNA and CDR2 YNFKEQ come from the germline V gene. CDR3: CASSQGRWGQRYEQYF. CDR3 coding DNA: TGTGCCAGCAGCCAAGGGAGGTGGGGACAACGCTACGAGCAGTACTTC.

The chain is built from TRBV2 and TRBJ2-5; perhaps TRBD1 as D (6 bases). V lost 6 bases and J lost 5, with 13 bases in between. Germline loops: CDR1 SNHLY, CDR2 FYNNEI. This CDR3 is built from 13 residues. The CDR3 loop is CASRGAQRETQYF. In nucleotides, the CDR3 is TGTGCCAGCAGGGGGGCCCAAAGGGAGACCCAGTACTTC. Supplemented by reference TRBV2 and TRBJ2-5, the full variable domain reads EPEVTQTPSHQVTQMGQEVILRCVPISNHLYFYWYRQILGQKVEFLVSFYNNEISEKSEIFDDQFSVERPDGSNFTLKIRSTKLEDSAMYFCASRGAQRETQYFGPGTRLLVL.